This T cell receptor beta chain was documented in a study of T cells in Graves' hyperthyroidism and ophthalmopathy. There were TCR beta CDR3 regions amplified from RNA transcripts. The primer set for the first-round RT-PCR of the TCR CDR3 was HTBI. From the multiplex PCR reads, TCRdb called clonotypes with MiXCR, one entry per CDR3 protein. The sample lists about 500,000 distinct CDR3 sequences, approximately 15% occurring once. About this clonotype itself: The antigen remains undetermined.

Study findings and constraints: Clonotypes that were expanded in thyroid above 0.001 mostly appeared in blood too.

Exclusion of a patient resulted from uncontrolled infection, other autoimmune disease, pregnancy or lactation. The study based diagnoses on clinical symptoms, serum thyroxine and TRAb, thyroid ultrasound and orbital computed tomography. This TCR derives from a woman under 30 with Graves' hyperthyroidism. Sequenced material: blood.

CDR3 amino acids: CSARPGQGAFQPQHF. In nucleotides, the CDR3 is TGCAGTGCTAGACCTGGACAGGGGGCTTTTCAGCCCCAGCATTTT. This chain uses TRBV20-1 with TRBJ1-5; 11 nucleotides align to TRBD1. Germline assignment: CDR1 DFQATT and CDR2 SNEGSKA (reference sequence). This CDR3 region has 15 residues. V trimming: 2 bases; J trimming: 6 bases; junction bases outside the gene matches: 6.